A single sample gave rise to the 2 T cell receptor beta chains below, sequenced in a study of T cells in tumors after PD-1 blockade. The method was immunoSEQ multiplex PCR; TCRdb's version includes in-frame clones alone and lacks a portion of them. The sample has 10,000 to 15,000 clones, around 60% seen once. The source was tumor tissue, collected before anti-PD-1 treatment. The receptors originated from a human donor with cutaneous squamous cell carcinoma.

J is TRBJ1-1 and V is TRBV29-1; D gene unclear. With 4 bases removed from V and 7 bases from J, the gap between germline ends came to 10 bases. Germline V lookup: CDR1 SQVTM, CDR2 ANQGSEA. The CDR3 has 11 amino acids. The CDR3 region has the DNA TGCAGCGTTGTCTCGGTGATTGAAGCTTTCTTT. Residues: CSVVSVIEAFF.

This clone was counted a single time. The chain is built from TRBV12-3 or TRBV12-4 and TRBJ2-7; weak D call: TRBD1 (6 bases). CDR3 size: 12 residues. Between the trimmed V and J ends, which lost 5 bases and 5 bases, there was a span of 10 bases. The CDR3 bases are TGTGCCAGCAGTCCAGGGGCCAACGAGCAGTACTTC. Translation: CASSPGANEQYF.